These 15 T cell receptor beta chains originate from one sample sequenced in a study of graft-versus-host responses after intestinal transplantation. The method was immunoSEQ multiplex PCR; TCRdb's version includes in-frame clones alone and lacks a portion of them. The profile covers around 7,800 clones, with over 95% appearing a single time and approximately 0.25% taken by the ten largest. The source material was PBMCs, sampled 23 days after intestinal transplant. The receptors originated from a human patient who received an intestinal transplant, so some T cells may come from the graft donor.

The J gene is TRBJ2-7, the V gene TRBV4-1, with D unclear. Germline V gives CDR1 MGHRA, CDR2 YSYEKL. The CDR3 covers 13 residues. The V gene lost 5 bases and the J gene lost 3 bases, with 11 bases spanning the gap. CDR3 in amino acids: CASSGSSSYEQYF. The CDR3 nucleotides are TGCGCCAGCAGCGGTAGTAGCAGCTACGAGCAGTACTTC.

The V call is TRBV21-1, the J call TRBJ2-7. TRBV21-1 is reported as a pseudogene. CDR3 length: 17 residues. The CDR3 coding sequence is TGTGCCAGCAGCAAAGTTTGGGCTAGTCTCCCTCCCTACGAGCAGTACTTC. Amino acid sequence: CASSKVWASLPPYEQYF.

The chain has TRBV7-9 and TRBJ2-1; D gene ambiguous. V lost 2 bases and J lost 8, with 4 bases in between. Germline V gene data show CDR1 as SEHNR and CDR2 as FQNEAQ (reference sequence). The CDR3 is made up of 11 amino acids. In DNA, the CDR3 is TGTGCCAGCAGCTTATGGGATGAGCAGTTCTTC. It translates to CASSLWDEQFF.

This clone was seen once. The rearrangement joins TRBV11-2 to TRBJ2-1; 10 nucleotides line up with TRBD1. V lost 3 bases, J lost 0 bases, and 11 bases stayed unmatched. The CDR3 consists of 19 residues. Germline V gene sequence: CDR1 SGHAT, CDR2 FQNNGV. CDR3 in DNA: TGTGCCAGCAGCTTTGGTAAGCGGACAGGGGGAGGCTCCTACAATGAGCAGTTCTTC. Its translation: CASSFGKRTGGGSYNEQFF.

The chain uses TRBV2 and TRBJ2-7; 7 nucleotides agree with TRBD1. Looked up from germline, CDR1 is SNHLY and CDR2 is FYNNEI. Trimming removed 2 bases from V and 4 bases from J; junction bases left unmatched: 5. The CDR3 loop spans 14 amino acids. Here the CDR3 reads CASSEPRDRYEQYF. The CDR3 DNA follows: TGTGCCAGCAGTGAACCCCGGGACAGATACGAGCAGTACTTC.

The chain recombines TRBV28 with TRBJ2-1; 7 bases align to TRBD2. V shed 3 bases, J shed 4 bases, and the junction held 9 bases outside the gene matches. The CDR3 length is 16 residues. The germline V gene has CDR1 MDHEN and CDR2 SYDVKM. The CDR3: CASSFYGDGGYNEQFF. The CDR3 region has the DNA TGTGCCAGCAGTTTCTATGGGGACGGGGGGTACAATGAGCAGTTCTTC.

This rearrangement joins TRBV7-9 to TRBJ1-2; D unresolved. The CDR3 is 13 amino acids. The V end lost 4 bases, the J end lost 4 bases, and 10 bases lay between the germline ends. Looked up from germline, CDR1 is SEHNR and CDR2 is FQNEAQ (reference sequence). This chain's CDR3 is CASSSGLGYGYTF. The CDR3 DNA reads TGTGCCAGCAGCTCCGGTCTGGGCTATGGCTACACCTTC.

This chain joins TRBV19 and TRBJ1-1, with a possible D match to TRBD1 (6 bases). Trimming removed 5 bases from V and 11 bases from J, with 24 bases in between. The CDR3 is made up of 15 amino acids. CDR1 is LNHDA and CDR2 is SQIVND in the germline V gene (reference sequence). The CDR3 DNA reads TGTGCCAGTAGTGGCCGGGACAAAGGTTTTAGGTTGGCTTTCTTT. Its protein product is CASSGRDKGFRLAFF.

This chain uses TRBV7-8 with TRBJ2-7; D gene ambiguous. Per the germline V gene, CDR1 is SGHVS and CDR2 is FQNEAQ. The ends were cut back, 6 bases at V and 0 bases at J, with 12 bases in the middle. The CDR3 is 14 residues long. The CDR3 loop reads CASRNLEDSYEQYF. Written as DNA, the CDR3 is TGTGCCAGCAGAAACCTAGAGGACTCCTACGAGCAGTACTTC.

The DNA of the CDR3 is TGTGCCAGCAGTGGCGGGACTAGCGGGAGTTTACAGGAGCAGTTCTTC. This translates into CASSGGTSGSLQEQFF. The chain uses TRBV27 and TRBJ2-1, with TRBD2 matching 14 bases. The CDR3 covers 16 residues. Germline CDR1 reads MNHEY; CDR2 reads SMNVEV (reference sequence). Unmatched junction bases numbered 10, after V lost 5 bases and J lost 10 bases.

As DNA, the CDR3 is TGTGCCAGCAGTCGTAGATCATACACCATATATTTT. Its protein is CASSRRSYTIYF. V and J are TRBV7-9 and TRBJ1-3; unclear D gene. V was trimmed by 6 bases and J by 8 bases, leaving 11 bases between them. The CDR3 has 12 amino acids. Germline values: CDR1 SEHNR, CDR2 FQNEAQ (reference sequence).

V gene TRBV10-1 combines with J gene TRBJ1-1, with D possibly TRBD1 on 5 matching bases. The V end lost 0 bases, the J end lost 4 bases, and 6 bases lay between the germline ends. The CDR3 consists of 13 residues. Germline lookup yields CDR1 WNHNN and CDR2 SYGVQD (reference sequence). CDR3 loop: CASSESGGTEAFF. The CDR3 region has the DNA TGCGCCAGCAGTGAGTCGGGGGGCACTGAAGCTTTCTTT.

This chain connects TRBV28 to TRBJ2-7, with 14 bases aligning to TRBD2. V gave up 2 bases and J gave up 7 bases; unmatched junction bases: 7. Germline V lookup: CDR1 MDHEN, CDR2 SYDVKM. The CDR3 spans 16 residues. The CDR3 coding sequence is TGTGCCAGCAGTTTACGACTAGCGGGAGGGCCTGGGGAGCAGTACTTC. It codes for CASSLRLAGGPGEQYF.

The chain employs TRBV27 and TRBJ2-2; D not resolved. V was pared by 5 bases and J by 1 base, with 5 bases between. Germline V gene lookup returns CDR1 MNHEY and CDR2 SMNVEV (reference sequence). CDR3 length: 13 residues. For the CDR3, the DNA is TGTGCCAGCAGTAATCAGAACACCGGGGAGCTGTTTTTT. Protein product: CASSNQNTGELFF.

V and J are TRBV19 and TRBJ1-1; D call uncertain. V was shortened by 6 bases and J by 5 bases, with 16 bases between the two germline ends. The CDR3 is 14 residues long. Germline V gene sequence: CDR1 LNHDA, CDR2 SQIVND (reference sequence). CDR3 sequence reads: CASRAEVAHTEAFF. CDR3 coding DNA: TGTGCCAGTAGGGCGGAGGTGGCTCATACTGAAGCTTTCTTT.